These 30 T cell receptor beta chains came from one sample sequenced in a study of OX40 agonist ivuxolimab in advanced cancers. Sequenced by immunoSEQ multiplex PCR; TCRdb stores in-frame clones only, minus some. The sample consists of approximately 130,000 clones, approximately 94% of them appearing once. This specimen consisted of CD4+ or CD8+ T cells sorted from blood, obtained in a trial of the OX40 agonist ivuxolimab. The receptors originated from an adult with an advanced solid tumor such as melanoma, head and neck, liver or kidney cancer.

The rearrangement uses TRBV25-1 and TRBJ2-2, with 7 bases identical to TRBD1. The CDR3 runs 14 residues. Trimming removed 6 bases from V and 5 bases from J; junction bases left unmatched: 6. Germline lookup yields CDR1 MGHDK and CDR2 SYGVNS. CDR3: CASRRQGATGELFF. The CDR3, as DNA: TGTGCCAGCAGGCGACAGGGAGCTACCGGGGAGCTGTTTTTT.

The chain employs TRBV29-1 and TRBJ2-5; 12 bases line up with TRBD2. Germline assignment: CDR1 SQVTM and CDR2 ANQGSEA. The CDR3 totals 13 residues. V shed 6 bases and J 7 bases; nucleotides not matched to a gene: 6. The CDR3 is CSVRLAGVVTQYF. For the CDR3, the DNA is TGCAGCGTCCGACTAGCGGGAGTCGTGACCCAGTACTTC.

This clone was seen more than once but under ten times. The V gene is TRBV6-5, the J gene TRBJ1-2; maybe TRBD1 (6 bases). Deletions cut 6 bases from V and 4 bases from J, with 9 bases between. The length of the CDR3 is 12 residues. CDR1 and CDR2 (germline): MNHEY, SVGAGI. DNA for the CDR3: TGTGCCAGCAGACAGGGCGTCTATGGCTACACCTTC. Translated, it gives CASRQGVYGYTF.

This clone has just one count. Written as DNA, the CDR3 is TGTGCCAGCAGCTTAGATAGCGGGGGGCCCTACAATGAGCAGTTCTTC. It translates to CASSLDSGGPYNEQFF. The rearrangement links TRBV7-2 to TRBJ2-1; 10 bases map to TRBD2. Germline trimming cut 1 base from V and 2 bases from J; bases unmatched to any gene: 2. CDR1 is SGHTA, CDR2 FQGNSA, per germline. The CDR3 has 16 residues.

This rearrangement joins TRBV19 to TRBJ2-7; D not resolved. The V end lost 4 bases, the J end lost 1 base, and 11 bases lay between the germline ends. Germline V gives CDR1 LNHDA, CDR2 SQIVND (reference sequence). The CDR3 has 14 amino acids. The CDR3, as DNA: TGTGCCAGTAGTAATCGGGCCAGGTCCTACGAGCAGTACTTC. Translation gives CASSNRARSYEQYF.

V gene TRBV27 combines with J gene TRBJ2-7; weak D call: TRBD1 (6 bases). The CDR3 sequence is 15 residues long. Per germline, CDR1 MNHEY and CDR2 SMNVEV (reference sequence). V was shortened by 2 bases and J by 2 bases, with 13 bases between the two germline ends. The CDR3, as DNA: TGTGCCAGCAGTTTAACAGGGATGGATACCTACGAGCAGTACTTC. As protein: CASSLTGMDTYEQYF.

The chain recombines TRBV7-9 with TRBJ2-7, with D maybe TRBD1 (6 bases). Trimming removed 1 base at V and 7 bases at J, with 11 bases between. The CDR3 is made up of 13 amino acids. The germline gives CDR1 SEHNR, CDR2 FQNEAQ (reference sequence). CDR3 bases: TGTGCCAGCAGCTTAGGGACAGCTGGGGAGCAGTACTTC. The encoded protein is CASSLGTAGEQYF.

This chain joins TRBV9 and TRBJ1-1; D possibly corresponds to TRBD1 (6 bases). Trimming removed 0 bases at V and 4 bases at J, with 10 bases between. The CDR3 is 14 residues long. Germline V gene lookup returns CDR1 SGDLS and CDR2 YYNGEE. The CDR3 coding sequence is TGTGCCAGCAGCGTAGAGGGGGTTGGCACTGAAGCTTTCTTT. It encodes CASSVEGVGTEAFF. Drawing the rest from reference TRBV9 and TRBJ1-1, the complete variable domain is DSGVTQTPKHLITATGQRVTLRCSPRSGDLSVYWYQQSLDQGLQFLIQYYNGEERAKGNILERFSAQQFPDLHSELNLSSLELGDSALYFCASSVEGVGTEAFFGQGTRLTVV.

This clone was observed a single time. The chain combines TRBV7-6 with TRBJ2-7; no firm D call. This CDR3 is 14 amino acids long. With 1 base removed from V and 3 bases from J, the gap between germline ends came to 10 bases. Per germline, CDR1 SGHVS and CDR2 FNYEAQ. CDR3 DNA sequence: TGTGCCAGCAGCTTAGACAGTAGATACTACGAGCAGTACTTC. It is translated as CASSLDSRYYEQYF. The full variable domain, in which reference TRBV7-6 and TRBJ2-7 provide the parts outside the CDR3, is GAGVSQSPRYKVTKRGQDVALRCDPISGHVSLYWYRQALGQGPEFLTYFNYEAQQDKSGLPNDRFSAERPEGSISTLTIQRTEQRDSAMYRCASSLDSRYYEQYFGPGTRLTVT.

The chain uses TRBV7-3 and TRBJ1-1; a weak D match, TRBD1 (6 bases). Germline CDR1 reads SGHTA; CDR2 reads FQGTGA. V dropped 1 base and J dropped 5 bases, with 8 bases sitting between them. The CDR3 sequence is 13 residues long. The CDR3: CASSLIRGTEAFF. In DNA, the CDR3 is TGTGCCAGCAGCTTAATCAGGGGTACTGAAGCTTTCTTT.

The CDR3 is CASSLRGGSSTEKLFF. The CDR3 DNA reads as TGTGCCAGCAGTTTGCGAGGGGGCTCAAGCACGGAAAAACTGTTTTTT. J is TRBJ1-4 and V is TRBV28; 7 bases match TRBD1. This CDR3 contains 16 residues. Germline CDR1 and CDR2: MDHEN and SYDVKM. J gave up 8 bases and V 3 bases, and 12 bases lay outside the gene matches.

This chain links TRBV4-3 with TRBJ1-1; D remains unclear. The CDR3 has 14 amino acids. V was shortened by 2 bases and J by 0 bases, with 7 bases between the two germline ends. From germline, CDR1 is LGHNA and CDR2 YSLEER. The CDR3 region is CASSQSLMNTEAFF. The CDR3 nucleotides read TGCGCCAGCAGCCAATCACTAATGAACACTGAAGCTTTCTTT.

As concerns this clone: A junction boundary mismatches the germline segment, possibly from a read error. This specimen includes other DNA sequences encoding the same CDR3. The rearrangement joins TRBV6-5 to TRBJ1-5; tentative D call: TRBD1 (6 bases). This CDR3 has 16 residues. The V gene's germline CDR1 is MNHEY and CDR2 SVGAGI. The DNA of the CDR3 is TGTGCCAGCAGTTACTCCTCGACAGGCAGCAATCAGCCCCAACATTTT. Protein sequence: CASSYSSTGSNQPQHF.

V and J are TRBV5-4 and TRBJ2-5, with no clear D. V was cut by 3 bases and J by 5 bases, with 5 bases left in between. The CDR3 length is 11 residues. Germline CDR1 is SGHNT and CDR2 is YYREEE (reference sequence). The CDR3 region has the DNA TGTGCCAGCAGCTCCCTGGAGACCCAGTACTTC. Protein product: CASSSLETQYF.

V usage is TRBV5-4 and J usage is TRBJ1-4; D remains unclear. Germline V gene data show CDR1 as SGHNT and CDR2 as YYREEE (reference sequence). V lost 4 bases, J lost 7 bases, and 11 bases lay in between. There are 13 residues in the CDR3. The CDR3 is CASSLEPAEKLFF. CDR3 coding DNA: TGTGCCAGCAGCCTGGAGCCAGCTGAAAAACTGTTTTTT.

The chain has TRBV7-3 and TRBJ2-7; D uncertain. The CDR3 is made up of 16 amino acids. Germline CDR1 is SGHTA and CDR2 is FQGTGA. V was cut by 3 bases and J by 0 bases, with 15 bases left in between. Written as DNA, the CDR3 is TGTGCCAGCAGCTTCGATTCTGACTTGAGCTCCTACGAGCAGTACTTC. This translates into CASSFDSDLSSYEQYF.

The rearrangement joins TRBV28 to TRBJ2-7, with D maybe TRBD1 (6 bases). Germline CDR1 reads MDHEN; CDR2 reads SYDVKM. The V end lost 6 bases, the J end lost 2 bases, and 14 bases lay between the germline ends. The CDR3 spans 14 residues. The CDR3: CASSPGDKPYEQYF. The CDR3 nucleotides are TGTGCCAGCAGCCCCGGGGACAAGCCCTACGAGCAGTACTTC.

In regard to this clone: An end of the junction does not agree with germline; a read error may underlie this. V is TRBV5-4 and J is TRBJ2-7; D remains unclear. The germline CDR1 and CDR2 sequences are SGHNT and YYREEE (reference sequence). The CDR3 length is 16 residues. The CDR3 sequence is CASSQSLRRGRYEQYF. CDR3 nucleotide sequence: TGCGCCAGCAGCCAGTCTTTACGGCGAGGCCGCTACGAGCAGTACTTC.

The CDR3: CASSLAQGSYGYTF. CDR3 coding DNA: TGTGCCAGCAGCTTAGCTCAGGGATCCTATGGCTACACCTTC. This chain uses TRBV7-8 with TRBJ1-2; possible D gene TRBD1, 5 bases. This CDR3 region has 14 residues. The V and J ends lost 0 bases and 4 bases respectively, with 9 bases between them. Germline V gene data show CDR1 as SGHVS and CDR2 as FQNEAQ.

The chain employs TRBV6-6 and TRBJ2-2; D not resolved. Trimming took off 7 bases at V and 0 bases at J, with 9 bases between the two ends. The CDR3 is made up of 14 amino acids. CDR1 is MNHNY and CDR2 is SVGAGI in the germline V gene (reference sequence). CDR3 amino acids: CASKGAANTGELFF. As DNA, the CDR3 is TGTGCCAGCAAAGGTGCGGCGAACACCGGGGAGCTGTTTTTT.

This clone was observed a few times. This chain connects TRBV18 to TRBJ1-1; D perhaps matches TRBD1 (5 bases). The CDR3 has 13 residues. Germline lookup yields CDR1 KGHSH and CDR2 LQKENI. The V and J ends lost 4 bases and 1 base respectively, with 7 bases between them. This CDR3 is CASSLDRNTEAFF. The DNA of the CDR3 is TGTGCCAGCTCACTCGACAGGAACACTGAAGCTTTCTTT.

The CDR3 sequence: CASSPAGRNTDTQYF. CDR3 nucleotides: TGTGCCAGCAGTCCCGCAGGGCGGAACACAGATACGCAGTATTTT. This chain connects TRBV28 to TRBJ2-3; D is possibly TRBD1 (5 bases). CDR1 is MDHEN and CDR2 is SYDVKM in the germline V gene. This CDR3 contains 15 residues. V dropped 5 bases and J dropped 2 bases, with 14 bases sitting between them.

CDR3 in amino acids: CASSTQGQGPYGYTF. The CDR3 DNA is TGTGCCAGTAGTACCCAGGGACAGGGTCCCTATGGCTACACCTTC. The chain is built from TRBV19 and TRBJ1-2; TRBD1 matches 9 bases. The length of the CDR3 is 15 residues. Losses at the gene ends were 4 bases for V and 4 bases for J; bases not matched to a gene: 7. Germline loops: CDR1 LNHDA, CDR2 SQIVND (reference sequence).

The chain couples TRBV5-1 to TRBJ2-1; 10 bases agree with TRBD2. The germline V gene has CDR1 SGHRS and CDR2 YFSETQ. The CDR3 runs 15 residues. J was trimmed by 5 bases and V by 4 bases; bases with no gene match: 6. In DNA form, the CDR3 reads TGCGCCAGCAGCCGACAAGGACTAGCGGACAATGAGCAGTTCTTC. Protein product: CASSRQGLADNEQFF.

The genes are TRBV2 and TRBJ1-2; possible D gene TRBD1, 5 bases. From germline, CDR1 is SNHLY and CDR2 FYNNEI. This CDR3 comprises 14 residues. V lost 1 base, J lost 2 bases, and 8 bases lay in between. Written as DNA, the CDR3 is TGTGCCAGCAGTGAAGAGGGACGGAACTATGGCTACACCTTC. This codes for CASSEEGRNYGYTF.

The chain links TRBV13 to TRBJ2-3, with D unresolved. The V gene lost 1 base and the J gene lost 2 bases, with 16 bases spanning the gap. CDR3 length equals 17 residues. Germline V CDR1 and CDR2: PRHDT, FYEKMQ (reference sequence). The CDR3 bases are TGTGCCAGCAGCTTAGTTCTGGGCCCGCGAATCACAGATACGCAGTATTTT. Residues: CASSLVLGPRITDTQYF.

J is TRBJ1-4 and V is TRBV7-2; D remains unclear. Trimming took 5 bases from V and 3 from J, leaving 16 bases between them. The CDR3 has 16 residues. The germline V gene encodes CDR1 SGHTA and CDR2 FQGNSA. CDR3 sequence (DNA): TGTGCCAGCAGCCCCGTTTCGGGCTCGGCTAATGAAAAACTGTTTTTT. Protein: CASSPVSGSANEKLFF.

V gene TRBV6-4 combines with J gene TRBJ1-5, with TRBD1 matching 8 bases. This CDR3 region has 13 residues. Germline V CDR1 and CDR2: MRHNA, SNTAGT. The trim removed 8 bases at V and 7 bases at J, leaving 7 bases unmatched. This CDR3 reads CASSGQGGQPQHF. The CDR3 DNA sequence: TGTGCCAGCTCTGGACAGGGCGGGCAGCCCCAGCATTTT.

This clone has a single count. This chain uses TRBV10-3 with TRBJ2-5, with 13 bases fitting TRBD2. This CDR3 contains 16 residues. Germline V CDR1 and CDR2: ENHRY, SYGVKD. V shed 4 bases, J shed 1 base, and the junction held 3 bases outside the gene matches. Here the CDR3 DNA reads TGTGCCATCAGTGGGGGACTAGCGGGGACCCAAGAGACCCAGTACTTC. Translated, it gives CAISGGLAGTQETQYF.

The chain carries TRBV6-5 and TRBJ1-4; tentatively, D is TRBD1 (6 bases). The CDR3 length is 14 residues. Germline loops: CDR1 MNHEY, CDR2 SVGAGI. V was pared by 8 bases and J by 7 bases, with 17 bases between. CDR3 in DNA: TGTGCCAGCGGGACCAGGGGAGAAGGTGAAAAACTGTTTTTT. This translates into CASGTRGEGEKLFF.